This T cell receptor (beta chain) was sequenced in a study of OX40 agonist ivuxolimab in advanced cancers. Here immunoSEQ multiplex PCR was the method, and the copy in TCRdb shows in-frame clones only, minus some. The repertoire consists of tens of thousands of clones, with approximately 94% occurring once and the leading ten covering about 10%. Trimming left V 6 bases short and J 7 bases short, with 12 bases between. The CDR3 contains 12 residues. In germline, CDR1 is LNHDA, CDR2 SQIVND (reference sequence). Sequencing was performed on CD4+ or CD8+ T cells sorted from blood, taken in a trial of the OX40 agonist ivuxolimab. The chain uses TRBV19 and TRBJ1-1, with D unresolved. This TCR derives from an adult with an advanced solid tumor such as melanoma, head and neck, liver or kidney cancer. For the CDR3, the DNA is TGTGCCAGTAGCCCCCCGGGAAATGAAGCTTTCTTT. As protein: CASSPPGNEAFF.